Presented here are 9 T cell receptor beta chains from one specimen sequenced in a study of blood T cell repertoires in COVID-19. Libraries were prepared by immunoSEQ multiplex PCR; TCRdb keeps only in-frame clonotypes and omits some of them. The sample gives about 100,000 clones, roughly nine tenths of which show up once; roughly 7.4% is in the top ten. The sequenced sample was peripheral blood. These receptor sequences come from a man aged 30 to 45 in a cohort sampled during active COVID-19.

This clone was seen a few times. The CDR3 sequence: CASSQGHSNQPQHF. The DNA for the CDR3 is TGTGCCAGCAGCCAAGGACATTCCAATCAGCCCCAGCATTTT. The chain couples TRBV3-1 (or the pseudogene TRBV3-2) to TRBJ1-5; no clear D gene. V shed 1 base and J shed 3 bases, with 7 bases lying between them. Germline V gene data show CDR1 as LGHDT and CDR2 as YNNKEL (reference sequence). The CDR3 is 14 amino acids.

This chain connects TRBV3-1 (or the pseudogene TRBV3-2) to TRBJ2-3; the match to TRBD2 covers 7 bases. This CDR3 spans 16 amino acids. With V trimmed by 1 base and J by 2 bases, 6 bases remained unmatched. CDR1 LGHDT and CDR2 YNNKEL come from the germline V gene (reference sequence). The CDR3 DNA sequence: TGTGCCAGCAGCCAAGTCGGCGGGGGTCTCACAGATACGCAGTATTTT. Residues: CASSQVGGGLTDTQYF.

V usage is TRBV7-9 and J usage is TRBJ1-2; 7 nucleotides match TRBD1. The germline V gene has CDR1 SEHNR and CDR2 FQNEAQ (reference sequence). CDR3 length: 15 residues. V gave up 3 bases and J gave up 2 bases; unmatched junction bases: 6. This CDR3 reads CASSFGTGVNYGYTF. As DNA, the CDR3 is TGTGCCAGCAGCTTCGGCACAGGGGTAAACTATGGCTACACCTTC.

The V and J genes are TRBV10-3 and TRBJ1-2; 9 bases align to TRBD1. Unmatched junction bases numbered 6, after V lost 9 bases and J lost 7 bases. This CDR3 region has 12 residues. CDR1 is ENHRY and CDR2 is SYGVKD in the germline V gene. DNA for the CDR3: TGTGCCATTTGGACAGGGGAGGGTGGCTACACCTTC. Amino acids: CAIWTGEGGYTF.

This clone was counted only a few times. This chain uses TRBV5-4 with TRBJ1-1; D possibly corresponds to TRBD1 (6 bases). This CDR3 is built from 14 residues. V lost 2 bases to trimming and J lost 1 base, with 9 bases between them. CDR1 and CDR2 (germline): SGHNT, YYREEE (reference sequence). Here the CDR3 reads CASSLPTGNTEAFF. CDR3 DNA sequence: TGTGCCAGCAGCTTACCGACAGGGAACACTGAAGCTTTCTTT.

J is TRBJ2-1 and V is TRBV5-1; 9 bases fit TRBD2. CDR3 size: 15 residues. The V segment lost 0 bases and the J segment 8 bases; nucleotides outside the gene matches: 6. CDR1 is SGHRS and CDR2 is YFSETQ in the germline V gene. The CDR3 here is CASSLDVAGVDEQFF. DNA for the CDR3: TGCGCCAGCAGCTTGGATGTAGCGGGGGTCGATGAGCAGTTCTTC.

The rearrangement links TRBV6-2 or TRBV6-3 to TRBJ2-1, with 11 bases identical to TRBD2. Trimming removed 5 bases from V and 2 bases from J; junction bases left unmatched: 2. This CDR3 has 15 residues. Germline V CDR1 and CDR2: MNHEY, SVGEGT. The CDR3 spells CASSVSGGAYNEQFF. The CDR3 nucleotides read TGTGCCAGCAGTGTTAGCGGGGGGGCCTACAATGAGCAGTTCTTC.

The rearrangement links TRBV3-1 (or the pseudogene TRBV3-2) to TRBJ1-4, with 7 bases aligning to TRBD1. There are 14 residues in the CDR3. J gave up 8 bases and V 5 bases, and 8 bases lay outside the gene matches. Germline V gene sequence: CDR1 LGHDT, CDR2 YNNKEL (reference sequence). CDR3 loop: CASSSRGPGEKLFF. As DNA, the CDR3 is TGTGCCAGCAGCTCAAGGGGGCCTGGGGAAAAACTGTTTTTT.

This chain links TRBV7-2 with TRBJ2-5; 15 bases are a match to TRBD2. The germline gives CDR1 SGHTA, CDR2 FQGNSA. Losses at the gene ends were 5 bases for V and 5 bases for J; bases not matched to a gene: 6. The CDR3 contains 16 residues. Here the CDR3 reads CASSPAGTSGGETQYF. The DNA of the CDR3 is TGTGCCAGCAGCCCAGCCGGGACTAGCGGGGGGGAGACCCAGTACTTC.